This T cell receptor beta chain originates from a study of blood T cell repertoires in COVID-19. Study information: Sources were T cells, B-cell-depleted T cells, or PBMCs; the material itself was cDNA or gDNA.

The protocol was immunoSEQ multiplex PCR, while the TCRdb copy is restricted to in-frame clones and leaves out a portion. The sample contains more than 150,000 clones, nearly 80% of which appear only once. Those who participated ranged in age from roughly 18 to 90 years and resided in about two dozen US areas. Trimming took off 3 bases at V and 3 bases at J, with 14 bases between the two ends. CDR1 is SGHTA, CDR2 FQGNSA, per germline. This CDR3 is built from 16 residues. The chain carries TRBV7-2 and TRBJ2-2; a weak D match, TRBD1 (8 bases). This TCR came from a man aged 60 to 75 who had been exposed to COVID-19. The sample taken for sequencing was PBMCs or T cells enriched from blood (not recorded which). The CDR3 coding sequence is TGTGCCAGCAGCTTGGGTACAGGGGGGGACACCGGGGAGCTGTTTTTT. Translated, it gives CASSLGTGGDTGELFF.